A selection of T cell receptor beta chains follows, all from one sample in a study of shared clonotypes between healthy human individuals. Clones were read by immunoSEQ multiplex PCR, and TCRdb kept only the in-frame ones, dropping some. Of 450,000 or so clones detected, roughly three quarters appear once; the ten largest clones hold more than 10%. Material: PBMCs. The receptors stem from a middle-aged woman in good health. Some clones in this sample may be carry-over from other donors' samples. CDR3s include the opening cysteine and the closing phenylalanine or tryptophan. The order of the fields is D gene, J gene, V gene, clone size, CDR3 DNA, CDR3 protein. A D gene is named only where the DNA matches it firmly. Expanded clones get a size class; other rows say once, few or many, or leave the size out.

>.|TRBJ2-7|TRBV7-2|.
TGTGCCAGCAGCGCAACCTACGAGCAGTACTTC
CASSATYEQYF
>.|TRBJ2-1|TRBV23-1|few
TGCGCCAGCAGTCCCTTAACAGGGAGAGATGAGCAGTTCTTC
CASSPLTGRDEQFF
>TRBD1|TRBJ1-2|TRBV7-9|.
TGTGCCAGCAGCAAGGACAGGTCTAGCGGCTACACCTTC
CASSKDRSSGYTF
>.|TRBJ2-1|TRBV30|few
TGTGCCTGGAGAGCTGTACAGCGGGTGTTGTACAATGAGCAGTTCTTC
CAWRAVQRVLYNEQFF
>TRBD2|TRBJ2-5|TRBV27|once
TGTGCCAGCAGTTTGTCCGGACTAGCGGTGCAAGAGACCCAGTACTTC
CASSLSGLAVQETQYF
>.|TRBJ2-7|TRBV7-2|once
TGTGCCAGCAGCGACCGACAGGGAGGCGAGCAGTACTTC
CASSDRQGGEQYF
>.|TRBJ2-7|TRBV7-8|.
TGTGTCAGCAATTTCCTCCGCTACTCACCCTACGAGCAGTACTTC
CVSNFLRYSPYEQYF
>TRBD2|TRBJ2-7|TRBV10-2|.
TGCGCCAGCAGTGAGTCACCTACTAGCGGGGGCGCCTACGAGCAGTACTTC
CASSESPTSGGAYEQYF
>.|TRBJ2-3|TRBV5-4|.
TGTGCCAGCAGGGAAGGCACAGATACGCAGTATTTT
CASREGTDTQYF
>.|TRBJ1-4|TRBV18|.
TGTGCCAGCTCACCGGGCCATAATGAAAAACTGTTTTTT
CASSPGHNEKLFF
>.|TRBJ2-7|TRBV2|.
TGTGCCAGCAGTGAAATAGACAGGAATACCTACGAGCAGTACTTC
CASSEIDRNTYEQYF
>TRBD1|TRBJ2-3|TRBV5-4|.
TGTGCCAGCAGCTTAACGGGACAGGGAGTGGATACGCAGTATTTT
CASSLTGQGVDTQYF
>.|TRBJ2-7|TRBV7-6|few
TGTGCCAGCAGCACCAGATACCGGGTCCCCCTTTCAGAGCAGTACTTC
CASSTRYRVPLSEQYF
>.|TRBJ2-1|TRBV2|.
TGTGCCAGCAGTGGACCGGCGGCCGCTGGGCAGTTCTTC
CASSGPAAAGQFF
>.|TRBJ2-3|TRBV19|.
TGTGCCAGTAGTATTCGGGGGTCGGTCCCCGGTCCGCAGTATTTT
CASSIRGSVPGPQYF
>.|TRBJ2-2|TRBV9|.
TGTGCCAGCAGCGTAGCCCTAATCGGGGAGCTGTTTTTT
CASSVALIGELFF
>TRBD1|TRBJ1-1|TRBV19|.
TGTGCCAGTAGTATAGGAACAGGGGGGTATACTGAAGCTTTCTTT
CASSIGTGGYTEAFF
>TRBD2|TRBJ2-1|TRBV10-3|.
TGTGCCATCAGTGAACTCGGACTAGCGGGAGCCTACAATGAGCAGTTCTTC
CAISELGLAGAYNEQFF
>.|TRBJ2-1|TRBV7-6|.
TGTGCCAGCAGCTTATTTGCGGGGTCCTACAATGAGCAGTTCTTC
CASSLFAGSYNEQFF
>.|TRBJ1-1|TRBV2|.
TGTGCCAGCAGTGGGGGAGGGCCGAACACTGAAGCTTTCTTT
CASSGGGPNTEAFF
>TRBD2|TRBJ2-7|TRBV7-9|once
TGTGCCAGCAGCTCCGGGACTAGCGGGAACTACGAGCAGTACTTC
CASSSGTSGNYEQYF
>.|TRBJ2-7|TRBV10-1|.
TGCGCCAGCAGTGAGTCGATGAGCTCCTACGAGCAGTACTTC
CASSESMSSYEQYF
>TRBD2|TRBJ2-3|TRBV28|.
TGTGCCAGCAAGACGGGAGGACCGAGGGATACGCAGTATTTT
CASKTGGPRDTQYF
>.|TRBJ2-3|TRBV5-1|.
TGCGCCAGCCGGCTGACAGATACGCAGTATTTT
CASRLTDTQYF
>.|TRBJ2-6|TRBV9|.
TGTGCCAGCAGCGCCCGGGGGGCCGGGGCCAACGTCCTGACTTTC
CASSARGAGANVLTF
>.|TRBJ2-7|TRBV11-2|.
TGTGCCAGCAGCTTAACTAGCTTCTACGAGCAGTACTTC
CASSLTSFYEQYF
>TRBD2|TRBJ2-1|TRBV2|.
TGTGCCAGCAGTGCACTAGCGGGAGTGGGTGAGCAGTTCTTC
CASSALAGVGEQFF
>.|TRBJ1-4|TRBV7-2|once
TGTGCCAGCAGCTTAGCAGGGGTGGGAACTAATGAAAAACTGTTTTTT
CASSLAGVGTNEKLFF
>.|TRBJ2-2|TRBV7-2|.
TGTGCCAGCAGCTTAGTTGCCTCCGGGGAGCTGTTTTTT
CASSLVASGELFF
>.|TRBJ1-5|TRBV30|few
TGTGCCTGGAGTGGTGGGGGCAATCAGCCCCAGCATTTT
CAWSGGGNQPQHF
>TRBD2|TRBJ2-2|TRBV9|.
TGTGCCAGCAGCGTAGGGGGACTAGTCTCGAACACCGGGGAGCTGTTTTTT
CASSVGGLVSNTGELFF
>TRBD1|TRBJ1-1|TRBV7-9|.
TGTGCCAGCAGCTCCAGTAGGGGCAGGGGGGACACTGAAGCTTTCTTT
CASSSSRGRGDTEAFF
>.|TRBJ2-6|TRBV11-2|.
TGTGCCAGCAGGAGAACTGGGGCCAACGTCCTGACTTTC
CASRRTGANVLTF
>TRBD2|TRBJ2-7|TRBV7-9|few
TGTGCCAGCAGCTTAGGGCTAGCGGGTTCCTACGAGCAGTACTTC
CASSLGLAGSYEQYF
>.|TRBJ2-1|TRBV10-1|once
TGCGCCAGCAGTGAGTCGCAGCACTACAATGAGCAGTTCTTC
CASSESQHYNEQFF
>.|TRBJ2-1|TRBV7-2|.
TGTGCCAGCAGCAGGCGACTAGGAGGCGATGAGCAGTTCTTC
CASSRRLGGDEQFF
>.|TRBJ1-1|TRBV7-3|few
TGTGCCAGCAGCTTAGCGCCGCAGACTGAAGCTTTCTTT
CASSLAPQTEAFF
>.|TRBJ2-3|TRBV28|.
TGTGCCAGCAGCCCCCCATGGACAGATACGCAGTATTTT
CASSPPWTDTQYF
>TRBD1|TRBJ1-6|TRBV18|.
TGTGCCAGCTCACCGGGACAGGGAAATTCACCCCTCCACTTT
CASSPGQGNSPLHF
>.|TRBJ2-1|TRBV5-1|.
TGCGCCAGCAGTTTCACTAGCTCTGAGCAGTTCTTC
CASSFTSSEQFF
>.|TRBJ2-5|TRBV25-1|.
TGTGCCAGCAGTGATAGGGGTCGGGAGACCCAGTACTTC
CASSDRGRETQYF
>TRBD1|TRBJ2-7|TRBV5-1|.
TGCGCCAGCAGCCCGAGACAGGGAAACTACGAGCAGTACTTC
CASSPRQGNYEQYF
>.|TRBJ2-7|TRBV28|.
TGTGCCAGCAGTCTTGCCCCCGGGGCAGGCGAGCAGTACTTC
CASSLAPGAGEQYF
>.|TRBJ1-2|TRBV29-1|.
TGCAGCGTGAATGGCTACACCTTC
CSVNGYTF
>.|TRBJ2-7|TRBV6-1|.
TGTGCCAGCAGGCCCCGGGGGGCTGGCTCCTACGAGCAGTACTTC
CASRPRGAGSYEQYF
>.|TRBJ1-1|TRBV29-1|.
TGCAGCGCAACTGAGCGGGGGAACACTGAAGCTTTCTTT
CSATERGNTEAFF
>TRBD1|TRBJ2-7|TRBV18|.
TGTGCCAGCTCACAGGGGACAGGGGCCAGGTACGAGCAGTACTTC
CASSQGTGARYEQYF